The subject of this entry is one TCR beta chain. The CDR3 runs 14 residues. Germline values: CDR1 SEHNR, CDR2 FQNEAQ (reference sequence). V lost 4 bases and J lost 1, with 11 bases in between. This sample is drawn from a study of blood T cell repertoires in COVID-19. The wider study: From the United States, Italy and Spain came samples of acute and convalescent COVID-19. The cDNA or gDNA used as material had been derived from T cells, B-cell-depleted T cells, or PBMCs.

Authors' data handling: Researchers report that nucleated cell counts were estimated from reference gene primer amplification. Here immunoSEQ multiplex PCR was the method, and the copy in TCRdb shows in-frame clones only, minus some. That table furnishes V, J and clone size, whereas the DNA furnished D and trimming. The sample gives 120,000 to 150,000 clones, 88% of which show up once; 2% to 2.5% is in the top ten. Sequencing was done on a sample of peripheral blood. This TCR came from a human donor in a cohort sampled during active COVID-19. The rearrangement uses TRBV7-9 and TRBJ2-7, with TRBD1 as a possible D gene (6 bases). The CDR3 spells CASSSPGQSYEQYF. Written as DNA, the CDR3 is TGTGCCAGCAGCTCACCTGGACAGTCCTACGAGCAGTACTTC. Filled out from reference TRBV7-9 and TRBJ2-7, the complete variable domain reads DTGVSQNPRHKITKRGQNVTFRCDPISEHNRLYWYRQTLGQGPEFLTYFQNEAQLEKSRLLSDRFSAERPKGSFSTLEIQRTEQGDSAMYLCASSSPGQSYEQYFGPGTRLTVT.